Below, 5 T cell receptor beta chains from the same sample are listed, as sequenced in a study of blood T cell repertoires in COVID-19. Profiling relied on immunoSEQ multiplex PCR, and the TCRdb table lists in-frame clones only, not all of them. The repertoire holds around 380,000 clones, with around 84% as singletons. Sequenced material: peripheral blood. The receptors stem from a human donor with acute or convalescent COVID-19. The donor label of this sample is uncertain.

Remarks on this clone: The sample carries other DNA sequences with the same CDR3. The gene calls are TRBV11-2 and TRBJ1-4; 7 bases are shared with TRBD1. V was pared by 5 bases and J by 4 bases, with 4 bases of the junction left unmatched. The germline V gene has CDR1 SGHAT and CDR2 FQNNGV. The length of the CDR3 is 14 residues. Here the CDR3 DNA reads TGTGCCAGCAGCAGGGGACAGCTTAATGAAAAACTGTTTTTT. As protein: CASSRGQLNEKLFF.

This rearrangement joins TRBV30 to TRBJ1-1; D remains ambiguous. This CDR3 has 13 amino acids. Germline V gene lookup returns CDR1 GTSNPN and CDR2 SVGIG (reference sequence). The germline V and J ends were trimmed by 4 bases and 7 bases, with 16 bases remaining between them. The CDR3 nucleotides read TGTGCCTGGACCCCTGGAGGGTACAGTGAAGCTTTCTTT. Its translation: CAWTPGGYSEAFF.

The CDR3, as DNA: TGTGCCAGCAGAGAAGGGGGCGCGAATCAGCCCCAGCATTTT. Protein sequence: CASREGGANQPQHF. This chain uses TRBV6-6 with TRBJ1-5; the match to TRBD1 covers 7 bases. Germline CDR1 MNHNY, CDR2 SVGAGI (reference sequence). This CDR3 spans 14 amino acids. V gave up 6 bases and J gave up 4 bases; unmatched junction bases: 6.

This chain uses TRBV4-2 with TRBJ1-2, with D perhaps matching TRBD1 (6 bases). Germline CDR1 LGHNA, CDR2 YNFKEQ. This CDR3 is 15 amino acids long. Trimming shortened V by 0 bases and J by 2 bases, and 10 bases separated the two germline ends. The CDR3 sequence: CASSQDQGTNYGYTF. The CDR3 DNA is TGTGCCAGCAGCCAAGATCAGGGGACCAACTATGGCTACACCTTC.

The chain has TRBV19 and TRBJ1-5, with D tentatively TRBD1 (6 bases). Germline V gene data show CDR1 as LNHDA and CDR2 as SQIVND (reference sequence). Trimming stripped 7 bases from V and 2 bases from J, with 21 bases between. This CDR3 contains 17 residues. CDR3 coding DNA: TGTGCCAGTAAAGGGGTCGAGACAGGTAGCGGCAATCAGCCCCAGCATTTT. Amino acids: CASKGVETGSGNQPQHF.